These 15 T cell receptor beta chains came from one sample sequenced in a study of T cell responses to AZD1222 COVID-19 vaccine (TCRdb year 2021). This specimen's time point label, per the study, means: baseline before first vaccination. The method was the immunoSEQ multiplex PCR assay. TCRdb obtained this table from immuneACCESS and retained in-frame rearrangements with V and J assigned. These tables miss some clones; where compared with another copy, unresolved V genes account for less than half of the shortfall, and the remainder is unexplained. This sample holds 130,000 or so clones; 93% were observed only once. Clones ranked in the top ten supply around 5% of the sample. The specimen was peripheral blood, collected on day 0 of AZD1222 vaccination. These receptors were taken from an adult in good health.

In nucleotides, the CDR3 is TGTGCCAGCAGCCAAGAGACAGTCTCTGGAAACACCATATATTTT. The encoded protein is CASSQETVSGNTIYF. The chain couples TRBV4-2 to TRBJ1-3, with a tentative D call TRBD1 (5 bases). Trimming removed 0 bases at V and 0 bases at J, with 6 bases between. The CDR3 is made up of 15 amino acids. Germline V gene data show CDR1 as LGHNA and CDR2 as YNFKEQ.

V usage is TRBV7-9 and J usage is TRBJ2-1; D might be TRBD2 (6 bases). The CDR3 length is 15 residues. V dropped 6 bases and J dropped 6 bases, with 18 bases sitting between them. The germline gives CDR1 SEHNR, CDR2 FQNEAQ (reference sequence). In DNA, the CDR3 is TGTGCCAGCAGATCCCTAAAGTGGAGGGGCAATGAGCAGTTCTTC. It specifies CASRSLKWRGNEQFF.

The V gene is TRBV6-1, the J gene TRBJ2-1; TRBD2 matches 10 bases. CDR3 length: 16 residues. Germline V lookup: CDR1 MNHNS, CDR2 SASEGT. The V gene end was trimmed by 0 bases and the J gene end by 6 bases; junction bases not matched to a gene: 5. The CDR3 spells CASSEALSGGTNEQFF. CDR3 in DNA: TGTGCCAGCAGTGAAGCGCTTAGCGGGGGGACCAATGAGCAGTTCTTC.

The chain uses TRBV7-9 and TRBJ1-6; D is perhaps TRBD1 (6 bases). Germline CDR1 and CDR2: SEHNR and FQNEAQ (reference sequence). This CDR3 contains 16 residues. The V gene lost 0 bases and the J gene lost 8 bases, with 14 bases spanning the gap. The DNA for the CDR3 is TGTGCCAGCAGCTTAGCGTCGGGGGCGCGTTATTCACCCCTCCACTTT. Its protein product is CASSLASGARYSPLHF.

The chain couples TRBV10-3 to TRBJ1-5; 7 bases map to TRBD1. The CDR3 consists of 13 residues. The germline gives CDR1 ENHRY, CDR2 SYGVKD. Trimming removed 5 bases from V and 7 bases from J; junction bases left unmatched: 5. CDR3 residues: CAISKDRAQPQHF. DNA of the CDR3: TGTGCCATCAGTAAAGACAGGGCACAGCCCCAGCATTTT.

The sample holds a few counts of this clone. The chain joins TRBV11-3 to TRBJ2-1; D could derive from TRBD1 or TRBD2 (5 bases each). The CDR3 totals 12 residues. Germline V lookup: CDR1 SGHNT, CDR2 YENEEA. Trimming left V 3 bases short and J 8 bases short, with 8 bases between. CDR3 DNA sequence: TGTGCCAGCAGCTTTCAGGGAGATGAGCAGTTCTTC. Protein sequence: CASSFQGDEQFF.

This CDR3 is CATSGAIGEQFF. The CDR3 coding sequence is TGTGCCACCAGTGGGGCAATCGGTGAGCAGTTCTTC. The chain is built from TRBV24-1 and TRBJ2-1; D is unclear. The CDR3 has 12 amino acids. V lost 5 bases to trimming and J lost 9 bases, with 10 bases between them. Germline CDR1 reads KGHDR; CDR2 reads SFDVKD.

This chain links TRBV4-2 with TRBJ2-7; 12 positions agree with TRBD2. V shed 3 bases, J shed 3 bases, and the junction held 3 bases outside the gene matches. This CDR3 region has 15 residues. Germline V gene lookup returns CDR1 LGHNA and CDR2 YNFKEQ. The CDR3 sequence: CASSQETSGSYEQYF. CDR3 bases: TGTGCCAGCAGCCAGGAGACTAGCGGGAGCTACGAGCAGTACTTC.

The genes are TRBV7-2 and TRBJ2-3; maybe TRBD2 (5 bases). The CDR3 spans 15 residues. V lost 1 base to trimming and J lost 2 bases, with 10 bases between them. The germline V gene encodes CDR1 SGHTA and CDR2 FQGNSA. The CDR3 loop reads CASSLEEESTDTQYF. CDR3 DNA: TGTGCCAGCAGCTTAGAGGAGGAGTCCACAGATACGCAGTATTTT.

The chain combines TRBV6-6 with TRBJ2-5; tentatively, D is TRBD1 (5 bases). CDR3 size: 14 residues. Germline loops: CDR1 MNHNY, CDR2 SVGAGI (reference sequence). V lost 4 bases to trimming and J lost 1 base, with 10 bases between them. The CDR3, as DNA: TGTGCCAGCAGTTCATCAACAGGCCAAGAGACCCAGTACTTC. Translated, it gives CASSSSTGQETQYF.

V and J are TRBV28 and TRBJ1-2, with a possible D match to TRBD1 (6 bases). CDR3 length: 14 amino acids. Germline V CDR1 and CDR2: MDHEN, SYDVKM. V was trimmed by 6 bases and J by 3 bases, leaving 14 bases between them. The CDR3 spells CASRSLGAHYGYTF. The CDR3 DNA follows: TGTGCCAGCAGGAGTCTGGGGGCTCACTATGGCTACACCTTC.

This sequence joins TRBV30 and TRBJ2-7, with D possibly matching TRBD2 (6 bases). CDR3 length: 14 amino acids. Germline V lookup: CDR1 GTSNPN, CDR2 SVGIG (reference sequence). Between the trimmed V and J ends, which lost 1 base and 0 bases, there was a span of 10 bases. The CDR3 nucleotides read TGTGCCTGGAGTGGGGGGGTAAGCTCCTACGAGCAGTACTTC. Its protein product is CAWSGGVSSYEQYF.

The gene calls are TRBV5-1 and TRBJ2-1; 8 bases align to TRBD1. Germline CDR1 is SGHRS and CDR2 is YFSETQ. The V segment lost 6 bases and the J segment 4 bases; nucleotides outside the gene matches: 9. The length of the CDR3 is 15 residues. CDR3 region: CASKKGTGLYNEQFF. CDR3 bases: TGCGCCAGCAAGAAAGGGACAGGCCTGTACAATGAGCAGTTCTTC.

V usage is TRBV7-3 and J usage is TRBJ1-1, with D tentatively TRBD1 (5 bases). CDR3 length: 12 amino acids. Germline V lookup: CDR1 SGHTA, CDR2 FQGTGA. V lost 5 bases and J lost 7, with 11 bases in between. The CDR3 protein is CASSPGGGEAFF. The CDR3 nucleotides are TGTGCCAGCAGCCCCGGCGGGGGTGAAGCTTTCTTT.

This clone appeared once. The chain uses TRBV6-2 or TRBV6-3 and TRBJ1-1; D might be TRBD1 (6 bases). Germline values: CDR1 MNHEY, CDR2 SVGEGT. Trimming left V 5 bases short and J 1 base short, with 11 bases between. The CDR3 spans 14 residues. CDR3 DNA sequence: TGTGCCAGCAGTCACGGGGGCGGGAACACTGAAGCTTTCTTT. Translation gives CASSHGGGNTEAFF.